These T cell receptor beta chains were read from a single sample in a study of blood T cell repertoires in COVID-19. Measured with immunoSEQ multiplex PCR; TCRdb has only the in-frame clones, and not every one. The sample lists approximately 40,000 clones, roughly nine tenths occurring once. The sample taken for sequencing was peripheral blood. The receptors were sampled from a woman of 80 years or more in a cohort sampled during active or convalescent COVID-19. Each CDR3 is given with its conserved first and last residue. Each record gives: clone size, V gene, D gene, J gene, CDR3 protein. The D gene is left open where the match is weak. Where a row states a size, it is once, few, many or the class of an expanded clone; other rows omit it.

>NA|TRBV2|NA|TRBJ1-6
CASSGQQNSPLHF
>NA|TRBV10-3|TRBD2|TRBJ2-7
CAISESAGGLKEQYF
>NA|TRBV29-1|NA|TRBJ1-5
CSVASGLNQPQHF
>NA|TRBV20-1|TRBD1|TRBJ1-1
CSASRQGNTEAFF
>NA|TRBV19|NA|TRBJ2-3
CASSRMSGDTQYF
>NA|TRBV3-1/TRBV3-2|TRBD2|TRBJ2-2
CASSFRGGGNTGELFF
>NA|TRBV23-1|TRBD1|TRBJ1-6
CASSQTPGQGCSF
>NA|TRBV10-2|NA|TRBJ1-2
CASSESRGDGYTF
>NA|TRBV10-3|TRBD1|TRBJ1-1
CAIRQGAGTEAFF
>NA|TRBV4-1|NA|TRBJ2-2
CASSQASSLTGELFF
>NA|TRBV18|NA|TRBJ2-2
CASSPFGMSTGELFF
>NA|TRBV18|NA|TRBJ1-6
CASSPVLGRNSPLHF
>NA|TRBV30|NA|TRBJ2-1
CAWRGAGDRLNEQFF
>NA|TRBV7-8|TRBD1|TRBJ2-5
CASSSWDRGPTQYF
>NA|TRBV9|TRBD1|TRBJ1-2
CASRYTGTEGYTF
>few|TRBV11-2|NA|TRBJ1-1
CASSSLGSDTEAFF
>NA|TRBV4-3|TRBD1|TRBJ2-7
CASRGQVDSYEQYF
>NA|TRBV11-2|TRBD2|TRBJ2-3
CASSLGRLAGVADTQYF
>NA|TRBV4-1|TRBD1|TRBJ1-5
CASSHGWGTGENQPQHF
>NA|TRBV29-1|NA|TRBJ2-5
CSVGAWEPETQYF
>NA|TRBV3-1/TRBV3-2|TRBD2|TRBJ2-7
CASSQDEVAGGRYEQYF
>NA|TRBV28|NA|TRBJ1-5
CASSLPTNDQPQHF
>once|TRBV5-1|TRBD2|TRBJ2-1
CASSFSAGGNNEQFF
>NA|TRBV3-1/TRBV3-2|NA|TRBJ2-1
CASSQDTWYNEQFF
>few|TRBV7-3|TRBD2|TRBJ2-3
CASSLRTSGGTDTQYF
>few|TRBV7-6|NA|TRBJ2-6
CASSPISSGANVLTF
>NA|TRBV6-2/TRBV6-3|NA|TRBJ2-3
CASSPPTLTPQYF
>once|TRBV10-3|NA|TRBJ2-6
CAINRDSPSGANVLTF
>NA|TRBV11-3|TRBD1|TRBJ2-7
CASSLDRGSPYEQYF
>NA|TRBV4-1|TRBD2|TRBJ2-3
CASSQLAGGPRGDTQYF
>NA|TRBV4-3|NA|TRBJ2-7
CASSQAGGPYEQYF
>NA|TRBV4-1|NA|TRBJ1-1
CASSQARNQGSTEAFF
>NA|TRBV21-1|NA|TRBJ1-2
CASSKIPDRGHHGYTF
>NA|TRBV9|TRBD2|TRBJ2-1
CASSVGGGGTYNEQFF
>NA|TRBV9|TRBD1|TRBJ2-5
CASSPSRTGETQYF
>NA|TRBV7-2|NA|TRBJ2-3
CASSLARSTDTQYF
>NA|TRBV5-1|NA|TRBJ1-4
CASSLGTRTNEKLFF
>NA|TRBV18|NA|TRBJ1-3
CASSSFRGEETSGNTIYF
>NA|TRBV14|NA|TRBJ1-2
CASSRDRPNYGYTF
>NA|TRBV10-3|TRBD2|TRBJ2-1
CAISAAGTSSRHEQFF
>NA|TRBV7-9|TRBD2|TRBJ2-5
CASSPLADGETQYF
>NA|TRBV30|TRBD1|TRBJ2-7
CAWTRDRGQHEQYF
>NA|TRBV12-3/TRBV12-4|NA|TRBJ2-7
CASSYTASYEQYF
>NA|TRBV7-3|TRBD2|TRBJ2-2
CASSPDSGANGELFF
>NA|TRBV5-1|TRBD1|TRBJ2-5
CASSAPPQGAGETQYF
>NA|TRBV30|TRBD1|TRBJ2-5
CALGVGTGEETQYF
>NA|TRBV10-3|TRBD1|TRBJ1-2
CAITQGQGGGYTF
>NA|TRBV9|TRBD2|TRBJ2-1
CASIHGDSGKSEVDEQFF
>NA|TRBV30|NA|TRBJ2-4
CAWSRGLAKNIQYF
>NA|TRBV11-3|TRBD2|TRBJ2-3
CASTKAGSTDTQYF
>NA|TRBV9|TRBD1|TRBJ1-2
CASSGATGDGIYGYTF
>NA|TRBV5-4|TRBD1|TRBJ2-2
CASRDGQGPVAGELFF
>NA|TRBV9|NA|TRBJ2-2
CASSVSGANTGELFF
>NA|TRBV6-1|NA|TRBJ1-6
CASSEIEGPANSPLHF
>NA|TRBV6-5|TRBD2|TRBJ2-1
CASSSWTSGSHEQFF
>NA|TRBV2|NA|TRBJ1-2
CASSGFGRNYGYTF